There are a few counts of the clone carrying this T cell receptor (beta chain). Its target is not known. These data originate in a study of vaccination effects on CD4 cells after COVID-19. Assay used: immunoSEQ multiplex PCR; TCRdb lists only in-frame clones, some missing. The table lists some 19,000 clones, 65% to 85% of them singletons. Peptide-pool stimulation followed by sequencing identified expanded antigen-specific CD4+ clonotypes in the ViraFEST assay. Investigators separated out CD4+ T cells once 10 days of culture had passed. All vaccine recipients tested negative for nucleocapsid antibodies and had never contracted SARS-CoV-2 infection. Around 2 million PBMC per well were cultured with around 9.6 IU/ml IL-2 and about 10 ug/ml peptides. Cultures got half-medium changes with IL-2 on days 3 and 7. Trimming shortened V by 3 bases and J by 0 bases, and 8 bases separated the two germline ends. The germline V gene encodes CDR1 LGHNT and CDR2 FRNRAP. This CDR3 is built from 15 residues.

The sequence was collected from a human donor who received a COVID-19 vaccine. Sample: CD4+ T cells from PBMCs cultured with HCoV-NL63 spike peptides, taken before COVID-19 vaccination. V usage is TRBV12-5 and J usage is TRBJ2-2; possibly TRBD1 for D (6 bases). In DNA, the CDR3 is TGTGCTAGTGGTTTAACAGGGTCGAACACCGGGGAGCTGTTTTTT. This sequence encodes CASGLTGSNTGELFF.